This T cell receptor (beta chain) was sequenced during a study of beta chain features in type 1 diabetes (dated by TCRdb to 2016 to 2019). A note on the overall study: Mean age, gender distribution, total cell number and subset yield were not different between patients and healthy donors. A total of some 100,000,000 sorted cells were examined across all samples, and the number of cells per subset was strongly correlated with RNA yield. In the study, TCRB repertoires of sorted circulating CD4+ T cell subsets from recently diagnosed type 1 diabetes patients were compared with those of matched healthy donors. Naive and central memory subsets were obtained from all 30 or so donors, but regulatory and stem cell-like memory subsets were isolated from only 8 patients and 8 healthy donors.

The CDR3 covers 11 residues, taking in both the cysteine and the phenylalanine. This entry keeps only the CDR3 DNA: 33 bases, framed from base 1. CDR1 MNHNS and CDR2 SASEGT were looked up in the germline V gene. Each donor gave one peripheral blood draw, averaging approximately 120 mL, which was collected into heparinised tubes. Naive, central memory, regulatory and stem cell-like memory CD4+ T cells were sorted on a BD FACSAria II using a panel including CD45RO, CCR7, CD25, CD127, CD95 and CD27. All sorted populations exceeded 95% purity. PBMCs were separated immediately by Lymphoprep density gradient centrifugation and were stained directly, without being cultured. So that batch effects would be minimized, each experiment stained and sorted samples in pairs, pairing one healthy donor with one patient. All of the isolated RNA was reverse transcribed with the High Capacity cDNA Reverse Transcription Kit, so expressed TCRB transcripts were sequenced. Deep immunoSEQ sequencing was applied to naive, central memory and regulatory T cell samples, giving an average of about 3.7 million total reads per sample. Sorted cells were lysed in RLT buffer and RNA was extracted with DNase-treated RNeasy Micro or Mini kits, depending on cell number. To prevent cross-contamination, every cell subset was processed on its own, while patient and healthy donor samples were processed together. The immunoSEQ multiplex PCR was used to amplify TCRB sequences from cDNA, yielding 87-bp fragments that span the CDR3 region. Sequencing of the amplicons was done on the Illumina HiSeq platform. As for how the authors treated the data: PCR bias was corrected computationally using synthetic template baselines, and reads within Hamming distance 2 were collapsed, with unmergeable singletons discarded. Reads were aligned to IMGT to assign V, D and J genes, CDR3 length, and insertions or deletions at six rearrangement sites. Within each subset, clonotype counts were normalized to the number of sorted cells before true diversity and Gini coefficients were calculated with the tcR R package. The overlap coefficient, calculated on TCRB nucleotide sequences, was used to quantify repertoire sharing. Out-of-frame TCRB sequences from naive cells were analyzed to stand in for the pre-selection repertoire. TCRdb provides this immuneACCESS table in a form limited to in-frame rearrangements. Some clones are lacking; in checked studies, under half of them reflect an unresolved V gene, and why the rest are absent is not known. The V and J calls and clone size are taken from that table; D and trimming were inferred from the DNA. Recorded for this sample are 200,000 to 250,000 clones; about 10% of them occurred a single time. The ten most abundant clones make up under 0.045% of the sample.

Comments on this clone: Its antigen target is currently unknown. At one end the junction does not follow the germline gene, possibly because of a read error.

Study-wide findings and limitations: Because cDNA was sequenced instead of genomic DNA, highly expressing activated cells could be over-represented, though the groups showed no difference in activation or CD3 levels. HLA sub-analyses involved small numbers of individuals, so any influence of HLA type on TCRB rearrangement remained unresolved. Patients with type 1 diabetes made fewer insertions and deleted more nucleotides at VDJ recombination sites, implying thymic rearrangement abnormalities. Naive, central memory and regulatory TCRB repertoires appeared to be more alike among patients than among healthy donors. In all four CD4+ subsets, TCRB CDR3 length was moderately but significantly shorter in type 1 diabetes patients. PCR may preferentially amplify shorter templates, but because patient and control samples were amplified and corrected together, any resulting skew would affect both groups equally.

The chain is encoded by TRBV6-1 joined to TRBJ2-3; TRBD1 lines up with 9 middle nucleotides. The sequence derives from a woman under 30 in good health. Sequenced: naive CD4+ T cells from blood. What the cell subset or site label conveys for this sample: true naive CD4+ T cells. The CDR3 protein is CASSEARQGDF. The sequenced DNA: TGTGCCAGCAGTGAAGCTAGACAGGGGGATTTT.